These T cell receptor beta chains were read from a single sample in a study of blood T cell repertoires in COVID-19. Assay: immunoSEQ multiplex PCR; the TCRdb copy retains only in-frame clones and omits some. This sample carries about 370,000 clones, around 89% of them seen once, and the ten largest clones take around 6.3%. Material: peripheral blood. These TCRs come from a man between 18 and 29 years old with active or convalescent COVID-19. The CDR3 runs from the conserved cysteine through the conserved F or W. The D gene is left open where the match is weak. Clone sizes are given selectively: once, few, many, or a class where the clone is expanded.

V gene: TRBV5-1; D gene: .; clone size: .; J gene: TRBJ2-1; CDR3 DNA: TGCGCCAGCAACGGGGGGCCCTCTGGCAATGAGCAGTTCTTC; CDR3 protein: CASNGGPSGNEQFF
V gene: TRBV18; D gene: TRBD2; clone size: .; J gene: TRBJ2-1; CDR3 DNA: TGTGCCAGCTCAAGGAGGACTAGCGGGAACTACAATGAGCAGTTCTTC; CDR3 protein: CASSRRTSGNYNEQFF
V gene: TRBV7-2; D gene: .; clone size: .; J gene: TRBJ2-5; CDR3 DNA: TGTGCCAGCAGCTACCACATCGGGAGTCCTAAAGAGACCCAGTACTTC; CDR3 protein: CASSYHIGSPKETQYF
V gene: TRBV6-5; D gene: .; clone size: .; J gene: TRBJ2-1; CDR3 DNA: TGTGCCAGCAGCCTAAGACAGAGATACAATGAGCAGTTCTTC; CDR3 protein: CASSLRQRYNEQFF
V gene: TRBV6-5; D gene: .; clone size: once; J gene: TRBJ2-2; CDR3 DNA: TGTGCCAGACACCGGGACAGCGGGTGGGGGGAGCTGTTTTTT; CDR3 protein: CARHRDSGWGELFF
V gene: TRBV18; D gene: .; clone size: .; J gene: TRBJ1-2; CDR3 DNA: TGTGCCAGCTCACCACTGGAGGAATCTGGCTACACCTTC; CDR3 protein: CASSPLEESGYTF
V gene: TRBV3-1/TRBV3-2; D gene: .; clone size: .; J gene: TRBJ2-5; CDR3 DNA: TGTGCCAGCAGCCTTTACGGGCAGGGTCTGGAGACCCAGTACTTC; CDR3 protein: CASSLYGQGLETQYF
V gene: TRBV3-1/TRBV3-2; D gene: TRBD2; clone size: .; J gene: TRBJ2-1; CDR3 DNA: TGTGCCAGCAGCCGACTAGCGGGTCTCAATGAGCAGTTCTTC; CDR3 protein: CASSRLAGLNEQFF
V gene: TRBV5-1; D gene: .; clone size: .; J gene: TRBJ1-2; CDR3 DNA: TGCGCCAGCAGCTCTCAGAACTATGGCTACACCTTC; CDR3 protein: CASSSQNYGYTF
V gene: TRBV12-2; D gene: .; clone size: .; J gene: TRBJ2-1; CDR3 DNA: TGTGCAAGTCGCTTAATTGCTAGCGGGGGCCGGCGACTCACCAATGAGCAGTTCTTC; CDR3 protein: CASRLIASGGRRLTNEQFF
V gene: TRBV10-3; D gene: .; clone size: once; J gene: TRBJ2-1; CDR3 DNA: TGTGCCATCAGAGACAAGGATGACTCCTACAATGAGCAGTTCTTC; CDR3 protein: CAIRDKDDSYNEQFF
V gene: TRBV28; D gene: TRBD1; clone size: once; J gene: TRBJ1-4; CDR3 DNA: TGTGCCAGCAGTTACGGACAGGGGAAGCTTAAAAAACTGTTTTTT; CDR3 protein: CASSYGQGKLKKLFF
V gene: TRBV7-8; D gene: .; clone size: .; J gene: TRBJ2-1; CDR3 DNA: TGTGCCAGCAGCTTAAGGACTTTGTACAATGAGCAGTTCTTC; CDR3 protein: CASSLRTLYNEQFF
V gene: TRBV23-1; D gene: TRBD1; clone size: .; J gene: TRBJ2-2; CDR3 DNA: TGCGCCAGCAGTCAATCGCGGACAGGGCGACCCGGGGAGCTGTTTTTT; CDR3 protein: CASSQSRTGRPGELFF
V gene: TRBV7-3; D gene: .; clone size: .; J gene: TRBJ2-2; CDR3 DNA: TGTGCCAGCAGCTTGCAGGGGCTGTCCGGGGAGCTGTTTTTT; CDR3 protein: CASSLQGLSGELFF
V gene: TRBV19; D gene: TRBD1; clone size: .; J gene: TRBJ1-1; CDR3 DNA: TGTGCCAGCCTTCCGAGGGACAGGTTAAGAGGTGGCACTGAAGCTTTCTTT; CDR3 protein: CASLPRDRLRGGTEAFF